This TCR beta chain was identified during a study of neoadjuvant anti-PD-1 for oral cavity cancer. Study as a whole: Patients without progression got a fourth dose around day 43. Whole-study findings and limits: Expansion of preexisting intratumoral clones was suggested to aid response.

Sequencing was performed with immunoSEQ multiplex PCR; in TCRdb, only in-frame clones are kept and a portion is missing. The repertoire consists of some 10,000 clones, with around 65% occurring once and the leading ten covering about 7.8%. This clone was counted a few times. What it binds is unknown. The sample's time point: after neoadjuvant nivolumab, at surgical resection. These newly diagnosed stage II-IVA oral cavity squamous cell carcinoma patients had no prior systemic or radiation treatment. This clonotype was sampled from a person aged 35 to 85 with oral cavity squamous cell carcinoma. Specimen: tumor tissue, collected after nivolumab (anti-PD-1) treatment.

CDR3: CASSFRDQSTDTQYF. The CDR3 DNA is TGTGCCAGCAGCTTCCGGGACCAGTCCACAGATACGCAGTATTTT. The rearrangement joins TRBV7-9 to TRBJ2-3; tentatively, D is TRBD1 or TRBD2 (5 bases each). The CDR3 has 15 amino acids. Per germline, CDR1 SEHNR and CDR2 FQNEAQ (reference sequence). The V and J ends lost 3 bases and 2 bases respectively, with 12 bases between them.